This T cell receptor beta chain was recorded in a study of tumor-infiltrating lymphocytes in primary liver carcinoma. Study-wide context: Every patient in the cohort had a primary liver carcinoma. That carcinoma was treated by surgical resection. Patients included men and women of 30 to 69 years. Study-wide points: Tumor-blood pairs (like tumor-adjacent pairs) overlapped less than tumor region pairs did. With p = 0.039, the top-250-clone fraction in tumors significantly exceeded that in blood.

Germline CDR1 reads MNHNS; CDR2 reads SASEGT. The CDR3 has 15 amino acids. The blood RNA (from unsorted whole blood) was obtained, and germline DNA was also extracted. As for this clonotype: No antigen is known for it. An end of the junction does not agree with germline; a read error may underlie this.

The researchers produced TCR beta cDNA from 500 to 550 ng total RNA with a constant-region primer. Three nested multiplex PCR rounds of slightly modified ARM-PCR generated TCR beta libraries. TRBV1-TRBV30 forward primers paired with a C-beta reverse primer drove the first two PCR rounds, about 10 cycles each. TCRdb passed the multiplex PCR reads through MiXCR, listing each CDR3 protein once. The table includes some 200,000 distinct CDR3 sequences, 65% detected once. The chain uses TRBV6-1 and TRBJ2-4; D is perhaps TRBD1 (5 bases). The receptor was isolated from a woman aged 60-70 years with primary liver carcinoma and hepatitis B virus infection. The sequenced sample consisted of peripheral blood. The CDR3 bases are TGTGCCAACAGTGAATTAGGGGCAGACAAAAACATTCAGTACTTC. Its translation: CANSELGADKNIQYF.